A single sample is the source of the 21 T cell receptor beta chains below, sequenced in a study of control samples from healthy donors and cancer patients. Sequenced by immunoSEQ multiplex PCR; TCRdb stores in-frame clones only, minus some. The table shows around 13,000 clones, with approximately 94% occurring only once. Sample: PBMCs. These receptors originate from a man in his sixties or seventies with head and neck cancer.

This clone was seen only once. V and J are TRBV4-1 and TRBJ2-1, with a possible D match to TRBD2 (6 bases). The germline V and J ends were trimmed by 5 bases and 4 bases, with 15 bases remaining between them. The CDR3 is made up of 15 amino acids. Germline V CDR1 and CDR2: MGHRA, YSYEKL. CDR3 nucleotides: TGCGCCAGCAGCTACCTTGGAGGGAAATACAATGAGCAGTTCTTC. Translation: CASSYLGGKYNEQFF.

V usage is TRBV9 and J usage is TRBJ2-3; 7 nucleotides align to TRBD2. This CDR3 is 15 amino acids long. In germline, CDR1 is SGDLS, CDR2 YYNGEE. With V trimmed by 5 bases and J by 2 bases, 8 bases remained unmatched. For the CDR3, the DNA is TGTGCCAGCAGTTCGGGAGGTTACCCCACAGATACGCAGTATTTT. As protein: CASSSGGYPTDTQYF.

The chain recombines TRBV5-1 with TRBJ2-5; 12 positions agree with TRBD2. V lost 4 bases to trimming and J lost 3 bases; unmatched junction nucleotides: 7. Germline V gene sequence: CDR1 SGHRS, CDR2 YFSETQ. The CDR3 is 16 residues long. CDR3 protein: CASSRGTSGSEETQYF. CDR3 DNA: TGCGCCAGCAGCAGAGGGACTAGCGGGTCCGAAGAGACCCAGTACTTC.

The chain recombines TRBV5-1 with TRBJ2-6; D ambiguous. Trimming shortened V by 0 bases and J by 3 bases, and 10 bases separated the two germline ends. CDR3 length: 16 amino acids. From germline, CDR1 is SGHRS and CDR2 YFSETQ. DNA of the CDR3: TGCGCCAGCAGCTTGGCCCAAGGGCGTGGGGCCAACGTCCTGACTTTC. This encodes CASSLAQGRGANVLTF. The full variable domain, completed using reference TRBV5-1 and TRBJ2-6, is KAGVTQTPRYLIKTRGQQVTLSCSPISGHRSVSWYQQTPGQGLQFLFEYFSETQRNKGNFPGRFSGRQFSNSRSEMNVSTLELGDSALYLCASSLAQGRGANVLTFGAGSRLTVL.

The chain joins TRBV11-2 to TRBJ2-5; 7 bases are a match to TRBD2. V trimming: 2 bases; J trimming: 1 base; junction bases outside the gene matches: 4. This CDR3 comprises 15 residues. The V gene's germline CDR1 is SGHAT and CDR2 FQNNGV. DNA of the CDR3: TGTGCCAGCAGCTTACGGCCTAGCGGCCAAGAGACCCAGTACTTC. Translation gives CASSLRPSGQETQYF. Full variable domain (rest looked up from reference TRBV11-2 and TRBJ2-5): EAGVAQSPRYKIIEKRQSVAFWCNPISGHATLYWYQQILGQGPKLLIQFQNNGVVDDSQLPKDRFSAERLKGVDSTLKIQPAKLEDSAVYLCASSLRPSGQETQYFGPGTRLLVL.

CDR3 loop: CASSSYRSLAGAWNEQFF. CDR3 nucleotide sequence: TGTGCCAGCAGCTCTTACCGTAGTCTAGCGGGGGCCTGGAATGAGCAGTTCTTC. The V call is TRBV11-2, the J call TRBJ2-1; 10 nucleotides agree with TRBD2. The CDR3 runs 18 residues. The ends lost 4 bases at V and 7 bases at J; junction bases unmatched: 16. Germline CDR1 and CDR2: SGHAT and FQNNGV.

J is TRBJ2-7 and V is TRBV9, with D possibly TRBD1 on 5 matching bases. The CDR3 sequence is 13 residues long. Germline V lookup: CDR1 SGDLS, CDR2 YYNGEE. V was trimmed by 4 bases and J by 1 base, leaving 9 bases between them. The CDR3: CASSRQTSYEQYF. CDR3 sequence (DNA): TGTGCCAGCAGCAGACAGACGTCCTACGAGCAGTACTTC.

This chain connects TRBV11-2 to TRBJ1-2; the D is unclear. The CDR3 is 13 residues long. Per the germline V gene, CDR1 is SGHAT and CDR2 is FQNNGV. With 1 base removed from V and 6 bases from J, the gap between germline ends came to 9 bases. The CDR3 loop is CASSLAAYDGYTF. CDR3 sequence (DNA): TGTGCCAGCAGCTTAGCGGCATACGATGGCTACACCTTC.

The chain joins TRBV7-9 to TRBJ1-1; D perhaps matches TRBD1 (5 bases). CDR3 length: 13 amino acids. The V end was cut by 8 bases, the J end by 3 bases, with 13 bases between. The V gene's germline CDR1 is SEHNR and CDR2 FQNEAQ (reference sequence). DNA for the CDR3: TGTGCCAGCCAGGTCGGGGCAGACACTGAAGCTTTCTTT. Amino acid sequence: CASQVGADTEAFF.

J is TRBJ2-2 and V is TRBV2, with a weak D call TRBD2 (6 bases). Between the trimmed V and J ends, which lost 2 bases and 2 bases, there was a span of 9 bases. CDR1 and CDR2 from the germline V gene are SNHLY and FYNNEI. The CDR3 has 15 amino acids. The CDR3 region has the DNA TGTGCCAGCAGTGAAATCGGACTAAACACCGGGGAGCTGTTTTTT. This codes for CASSEIGLNTGELFF.

The rearrangement links TRBV11-1 to TRBJ2-7; 9 nucleotides agree with TRBD2. Trimming at V came to 5 bases and at J to 5 bases, leaving 13 bases not matched to a gene. The length of the CDR3 is 16 residues. Germline CDR1 SGHAT, CDR2 FQDESV (reference sequence). The CDR3 DNA reads TGTGCCAGCAGCCTACGCCGACTAGCGGAGTCCCACGAGCAGTACTTC. Translation: CASSLRRLAESHEQYF.

The J gene is TRBJ2-1, the V gene TRBV18; 11 bases are a match to TRBD1. The CDR3 loop spans 15 amino acids. V lost 5 bases to trimming and J lost 3 bases; unmatched junction nucleotides: 3. Germline V gene sequence: CDR1 KGHSH, CDR2 LQKENI. Here the CDR3 reads CASSTGTGGYNEQFF. Written as DNA, the CDR3 is TGTGCCAGCTCAACTGGGACAGGGGGCTACAATGAGCAGTTCTTC.

This sequence joins TRBV19 and TRBJ1-5; 9 positions agree with TRBD1. V lost 3 bases to trimming and J lost 6 bases; unmatched junction nucleotides: 6. This CDR3 has 15 amino acids. CDR1 is LNHDA and CDR2 is SQIVND in the germline V gene (reference sequence). The CDR3 DNA reads TGTGCCAGTAGTATTTCGACAGGGGGAGGTCAGCCCCAGCATTTT. Translation: CASSISTGGGQPQHF.

The chain couples TRBV4-1 to TRBJ2-5; TRBD2 aligns across 12 bases. Germline CDR1 MGHRA, CDR2 YSYEKL. CDR3 length equals 21 residues. V dropped 1 base and J dropped 5; count of bases not matched to a gene: 20. The CDR3 loop reads CASSQGPRSGGLAGGQETQYF. The CDR3 bases are TGCGCCAGCAGCCAAGGTCCTCGATCGGGGGGGCTAGCGGGAGGGCAGGAGACCCAGTACTTC.

This sequence joins TRBV9 and TRBJ2-7, with 7 nucleotides matching TRBD2. The CDR3 consists of 15 residues. The J segment lost 2 bases and the V segment lost 5 bases, leaving 10 bases of the junction unmatched. Germline CDR1 SGDLS, CDR2 YYNGEE. The CDR3 nucleotides read TGTGCCAGCAGTGCCGGGACTACCGCTACCTACGAGCAGTACTTC. It translates to CASSAGTTATYEQYF.

The chain employs TRBV3-1 (or the pseudogene TRBV3-2) and TRBJ1-5, with D perhaps TRBD1 (6 bases). This CDR3 is 16 amino acids long. The V gene lost 3 bases and the J gene lost 2 bases, with 14 bases spanning the gap. Per the germline V gene, CDR1 is LGHDT and CDR2 is YNNKEL (reference sequence). CDR3 DNA sequence: TGTGCCAGCAGCCATAACCCATCAGGGGGCAATCAGCCCCAGCATTTT. Translation gives CASSHNPSGGNQPQHF.

The V gene is TRBV18, the J gene TRBJ1-6, with no clear D. CDR3 length: 13 amino acids. Trimming took off 3 bases at V and 8 bases at J, with 8 bases between the two ends. Germline assignment: CDR1 KGHSH and CDR2 LQKENI. The DNA of the CDR3 is TGTGCCAGCTCACCGTCTGAGGATTCACCCCTCCACTTT. The encoded protein is CASSPSEDSPLHF.

The V gene is TRBV30, the J gene TRBJ2-5; a possible D gene is TRBD1 (6 bases). In germline, CDR1 is GTSNPN, CDR2 SVGIG (reference sequence). Trimming shortened V by 0 bases and J by 2 bases, and 16 bases separated the two germline ends. This CDR3 spans 16 amino acids. The CDR3 region has the DNA TGTGCCTGGAGTGTAATTCCGGACAGCAGACAAGAGACCCAGTACTTC. It encodes CAWSVIPDSRQETQYF.

V usage is TRBV6-6 and J usage is TRBJ2-5, with a weak D call TRBD1 (6 bases). V dropped 2 bases and J dropped 4 bases, with 14 bases sitting between them. This CDR3 spans 15 amino acids. Germline V CDR1 and CDR2: MNHNY, SVGAGI (reference sequence). The CDR3 here is CASSYGAGAGETQYF. In nucleotides, the CDR3 is TGTGCCAGCAGTTACGGGGCAGGGGCCGGAGAGACCCAGTACTTC.

The V and J genes are TRBV11-3 and TRBJ1-1, with TRBD1 identical over 9 bases. V lost 5 bases to trimming and J lost 4 bases; unmatched junction nucleotides: 8. Per the germline V gene, CDR1 is SGHNT and CDR2 is YENEEA. The CDR3 is 15 residues long. CDR3 region: CASSPGQGRGTEAFF. The CDR3 coding sequence is TGTGCCAGCAGCCCGGGACAGGGCAGGGGCACTGAAGCTTTCTTT.

Only one count was recorded for this clone. The chain employs TRBV7-9 and TRBJ1-2; perhaps TRBD1 as D (6 bases). Trimming removed 4 bases from V and 7 bases from J, with 10 bases in between. The CDR3 is 12 residues long. Germline V CDR1 and CDR2: SEHNR, FQNEAQ (reference sequence). CDR3 nucleotides: TGTGCCAGCAGCTGGCAGGGGTCTGGCTACACCTTC. This sequence encodes CASSWQGSGYTF.